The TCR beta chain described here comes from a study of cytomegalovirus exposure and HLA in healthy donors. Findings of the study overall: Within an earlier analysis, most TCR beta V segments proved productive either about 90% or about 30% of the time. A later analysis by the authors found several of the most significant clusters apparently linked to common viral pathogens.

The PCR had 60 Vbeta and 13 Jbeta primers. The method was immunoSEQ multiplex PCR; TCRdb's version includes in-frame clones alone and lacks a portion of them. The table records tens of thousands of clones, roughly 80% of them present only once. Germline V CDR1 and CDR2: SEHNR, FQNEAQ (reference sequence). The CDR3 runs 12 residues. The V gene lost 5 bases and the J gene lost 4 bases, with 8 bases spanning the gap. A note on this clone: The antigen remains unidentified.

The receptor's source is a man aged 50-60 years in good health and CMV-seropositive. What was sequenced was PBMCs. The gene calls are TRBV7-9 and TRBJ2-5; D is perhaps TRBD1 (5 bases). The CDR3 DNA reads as TGTGCCAGCAGCCCGCAGGGAGAGACCCAGTACTTC. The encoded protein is CASSPQGETQYF.